A selection of T cell receptor beta chains follows, all from one sample in a study of blood T cell repertoires in COVID-19. The method was immunoSEQ multiplex PCR; TCRdb's version includes in-frame clones alone and lacks a portion of them. The data contain a few hundred thousand clones, 80% to 90% of them singletons. Sequencing was carried out using PBMCs or T cells enriched from blood (not recorded which). The source of these receptors is a man between 18 and 29 years old who had recovered from COVID-19. Each CDR3 is given with its conserved first and last residue. A D gene is named only where the DNA matches it firmly. Clone size appears in some rows only: once, few, many, or a class for an expanded clone.

d_gene	abundance	len	j_gene	v_gene	CDR3nt	CDR3aa
TRBD1	-	19	TRBJ1-1	TRBV12-5	TGTGCTAGTGGTTTCCTCCTAGGGGTACAGGGGGCGTCGGGCACTGAAGCTTTCTTT	CASGFLLGVQGASGTEAFF
TRBD2	-	20	TRBJ2-1	TRBV28	TGTGCCAGCAGCTTATACAACACCCGAACTAGCGGGGTCACCTACAATGAGCAGTTCTTC	CASSLYNTRTSGVTYNEQFF
-	-	18	TRBJ2-1	TRBV21-1	TGTGCCAGCAGCCCGCAGACCACTAGCGGAAGACGCTGTTGTGAGCAGTTCTTC	CASSPQTTSGRRCCEQFF
TRBD1	-	16	TRBJ1-5	TRBV4-2	TGTGCCAGCAGCCCGATGCGGACAGGGTTTCGTCAGCCCCAGCATTTT	CASSPMRTGFRQPQHF
-	-	12	TRBJ1-4	TRBV21-1	TGTGCCAGCATCGTTCTCCGGGACAACTCACTTTTT	CASIVLRDNSLF
-	-	13	TRBJ2-1	TRBV7-2	TGTGCCAGCAGCTTCGGTCCATACAATGAGCAGTTCTTC	CASSFGPYNEQFF
TRBD2	few	13	TRBJ2-3	TRBV28	TGTGCCGGGCGCGGGAGCCTCACAGATACGCAGTATTTT	CAGRGSLTDTQYF
TRBD1	-	15	TRBJ1-2	TRBV7-2	TGTGCCAGCAGCAGCGCTCCGGGACAGGGTGTCGGCTACACCTTC	CASSSAPGQGVGYTF
-	-	15	TRBJ2-1	TRBV27	TGTGCCAGCAGCCTGACTACTCAATCCTACAATGAGCAGTTCTTC	CASSLTTQSYNEQFF
-	-	13	TRBJ1-2	TRBV6-5	TGTGCCAGCAGGGATCGACAGGCAACTGGCTACACCTTC	CASRDRQATGYTF
-	-	18	TRBJ2-7	TRBV19	TGTGCCAGTAGTAGCCACCGCGGGGGCAGACTCGCCCCCTACGAGCAGTACTTC	CASSSHRGGRLAPYEQYF
TRBD1	-	19	TRBJ2-7	TRBV5-1	TGCGCCAGCAGCTTACATCCGGGACAGGGGCCGTCAGGCTCCTACGAGCAGTACTTC	CASSLHPGQGPSGSYEQYF
-	once	11	TRBJ2-1	TRBV3-1/TRBV3-2	TGTGCCAGCAGCGAGTACAATGAGCAGTTCTTC	CASSEYNEQFF
-	-	18	TRBJ1-6	TRBV5-5	TGTGCCAGCAGCTTGTTAGGGGTGAAGCGGGGAGGTGGTTCACCCCTCCACTTT	CASSLLGVKRGGGSPLHF
TRBD2	-	17	TRBJ2-6	TRBV28	TGTGCCAGCAGTTGGGGGGGTTCGAGCTCTGGGGCCAACGTCCTGACTTTC	CASSWGGSSSGANVLTF
TRBD1	-	15	TRBJ1-5	TRBV27	TGTGCCAGCAGTTTCCAGGGGGGCAGCAATCAGCCCCAGCATTTT	CASSFQGGSNQPQHF
-	few	13	TRBJ1-6	TRBV5-1	TGCGCCAGCAGCTTAAGAGGTCAGCCACCCCTCCACTTT	CASSLRGQPPLHF
TRBD1	-	17	TRBJ2-7	TRBV23-1	TGCGCCAGCGATCTCGGGACAGGGGGGCGTTCCGCCAACGAGCAGTACTTC	CASDLGTGGRSANEQYF
-	-	11	TRBJ2-7	TRBV7-9	TGTGCCTCAACTAGGTCTCTTGAGCAGTACTTC	CASTRSLEQYF
-	-	13	TRBJ2-1	TRBV28	TGTGCCAGCAGTTTCCGACTTGACAATGAGCAGTTCTTC	CASSFRLDNEQFF
-	-	14	TRBJ2-1	TRBV29-1	TGCAGCGTTGAAGATGGTGGAGGGAGGCGTGAGCAGTTCTTC	CSVEDGGGRREQFF
-	once	13	TRBJ1-1	TRBV7-9	TGTGCCAGCAGCTTAGAAGCGAACACTGAAGCTTTCTTT	CASSLEANTEAFF
TRBD2	few	14	TRBJ2-2	TRBV7-3	TGTGCCAGCAGCCCTTCTAGCGGCACCGGGGAGCTGTTTTTT	CASSPSSGTGELFF
TRBD1	-	15	TRBJ2-5	TRBV25-1	TGTGCCAGCAGTGATCTAGGGACAGACCAAGAGACCCAGTACTTC	CASSDLGTDQETQYF
TRBD2	-	19	TRBJ2-2	TRBV7-9	TGTGCCAGCAGCCCCCGTGGTAGCGGGAGGGCCGGTGACACCGGGGAGCTGTTTTTT	CASSPRGSGRAGDTGELFF
-	-	12	TRBJ2-7	TRBV21-1	TGTGCCAGCACACGGACAGACTACGAGCAGTACTTC	CASTRTDYEQYF
TRBD2	-	17	TRBJ2-2	TRBV2	TGTGCCAGCACTGACGGGACTAGCGGAACGAACACCGGGGAGCTGTTTTTT	CASTDGTSGTNTGELFF
-	-	17	TRBJ2-5	TRBV28	TGTGCCAGCAGTTTCCAACCCTGGGCTAGTGGCGGGGAGACCCAGTACTTC	CASSFQPWASGGETQYF
-	-	13	TRBJ1-1	TRBV29-1	TGCAGCGTTGACCCCGGTAACGCCATTGAAGCTTTCTTT	CSVDPGNAIEAFF
-	-	12	TRBJ1-5	TRBV12-3/TRBV12-4	TGTGCCACCAAGACAGCTAATCAGCCCCAGCATTTT	CATKTANQPQHF
-	-	13	TRBJ2-3	TRBV7-9	TGTGCCAGCAGCTTCCAAGCACGAGATACGCAGTATTTT	CASSFQARDTQYF
TRBD1	-	15	TRBJ1-2	TRBV9	TGTGCCAGCAGCGTAGTGGGAGACAGGGCTGATGGCTACACCTTC	CASSVVGDRADGYTF
TRBD1	-	12	TRBJ1-1	TRBV10-3	TGTGCCATCCGGACAGGCGGCACTGAAGCTTTCTTT	CAIRTGGTEAFF
-	-	14	TRBJ2-1	TRBV7-2	TGTGCCAGCAGCTCCCATACAGGTTACAATGAGCAGTTCTTC	CASSSHTGYNEQFF
TRBD1	-	13	TRBJ2-5	TRBV28	TGTGCCAGCAGACAGGGGGTAGGGGAGACCCAGTACTTC	CASRQGVGETQYF
-	-	13	TRBJ1-2	TRBV12-3/TRBV12-4	TGTGCCAGCAGTTTAGCGACAGACTATGGCTACACCTTC	CASSLATDYGYTF
-	-	15	TRBJ1-3	TRBV6-5	TGTGCCAGCAGTCCCCTTGTGCGCTCTGGAAACACCATATATTTT	CASSPLVRSGNTIYF
-	-	11	TRBJ1-2	TRBV30	TGTGCCTGGAGTTCGAACTATGGCTACACCTTC	CAWSSNYGYTF
TRBD1	-	14	TRBJ2-7	TRBV6-2/TRBV6-3	TGTGCCAGCAGTCCCCAGGGACAGCTTTACGAGCAGTACTTC	CASSPQGQLYEQYF
TRBD1	-	16	TRBJ1-1	TRBV11-2	TGTGCCAGCAGCTTAGGGTTTAGGGGGCGGAACACTGAAGCTTTCTTT	CASSLGFRGRNTEAFF
-	-	14	TRBJ1-2	TRBV5-1	TGCGCCAGCAGCCCTACAGGGACTAACTATGGCTACACCTTC	CASSPTGTNYGYTF